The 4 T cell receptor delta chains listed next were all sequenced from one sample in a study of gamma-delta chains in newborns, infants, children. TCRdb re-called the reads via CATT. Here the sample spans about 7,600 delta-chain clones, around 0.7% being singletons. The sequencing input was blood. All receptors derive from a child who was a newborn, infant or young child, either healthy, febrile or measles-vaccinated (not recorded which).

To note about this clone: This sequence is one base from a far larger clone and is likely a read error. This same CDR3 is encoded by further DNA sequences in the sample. The chain's CDR3 is CACDALLGDTDKLIF. The CDR3 region has the DNA TGTGCCTGCGACGCCTTACTGGGGGATACCGATAAACTCATCTTT. The chain couples TRDV2 to TRDJ1, with TRDD3 matching over 10 bases. The CDR3 runs to 15 residues. Germline-derived CDR1 and CDR2 are GEAIGNYY and EKD. The trim removed 7 bases at V and 2 bases at J, leaving 9 bases unmatched.

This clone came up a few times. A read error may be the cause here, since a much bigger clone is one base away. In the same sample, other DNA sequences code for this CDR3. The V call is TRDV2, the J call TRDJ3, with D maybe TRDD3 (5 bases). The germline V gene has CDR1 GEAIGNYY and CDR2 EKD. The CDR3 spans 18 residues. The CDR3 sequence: CACDTAGRVSWDTRQMFF. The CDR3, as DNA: TGTGCCTGTGACACCGCAGGTAGGGTCTCCTGGGACACCCGACAAATGTTTTTC.

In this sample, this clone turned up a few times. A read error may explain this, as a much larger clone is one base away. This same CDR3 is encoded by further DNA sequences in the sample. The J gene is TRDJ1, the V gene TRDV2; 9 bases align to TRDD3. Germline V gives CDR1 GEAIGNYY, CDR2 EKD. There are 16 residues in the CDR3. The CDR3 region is CACDTGFGGYTDKLIF. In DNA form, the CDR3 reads TGTGCCTGTGACACCGGTTTCGGGGGATACACCGATAAACTTATCTTT.

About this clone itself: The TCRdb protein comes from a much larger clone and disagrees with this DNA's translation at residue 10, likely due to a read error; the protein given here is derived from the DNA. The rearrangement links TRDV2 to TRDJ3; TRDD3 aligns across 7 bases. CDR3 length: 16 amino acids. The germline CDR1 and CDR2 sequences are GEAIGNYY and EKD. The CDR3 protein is CACDTWGTWGTRQMFF. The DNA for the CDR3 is TGTGCCTGTGACACCTGGGGGACCTGGGGCACCCGACAGATGTTTTTC.